This TCR beta chain is drawn from a study of cytomegalovirus exposure and HLA in healthy donors. Findings and caveats of the study: Indistinguishable V segments such as TRBV6-2 and TRBV6-3 were excluded.

With 60 Vbeta and 13 Jbeta primers, the PCR was carried out. The method was immunoSEQ multiplex PCR; TCRdb's version includes in-frame clones alone and lacks a portion of them. Of approximately 150,000 clones listed, almost 80% are singletons. V shed 4 bases and J 9 bases; nucleotides not matched to a gene: 8. The V gene's germline CDR1 is SGHNT and CDR2 YYREEE (reference sequence). The CDR3 contains 15 residues. Though nominally healthy at sampling, donors likely had unrecorded immune exposures. On this clone itself: As yet, its antigen is unknown.

The sample was PBMCs. The source of this sequence is a male donor in good health and CMV-seronegative. The chain uses TRBV5-4 and TRBJ1-6; 9 positions match TRBD1. CDR3 nucleotides: TGTGCCAGCAGCGGTCCGGGACAGGGTATTTCACCCCTCCACTTT. Translated, it gives CASSGPGQGISPLHF.